These T cell receptor beta chains were read from a single sample in a study of OX40 agonist ivuxolimab in advanced cancers. The method was immunoSEQ multiplex PCR; TCRdb's version includes in-frame clones alone and lacks a portion of them. The sample has approximately 18,000 clones, about 90% seen once. The sequencing used CD4+ or CD8+ T cells sorted from blood, collected in a trial of the OX40 agonist ivuxolimab. The receptors originated from an adult with an advanced solid tumor such as melanoma, head and neck, liver or kidney cancer. CDR3s include the opening cysteine and the closing phenylalanine or tryptophan. The D gene is left open where the match is weak. Not every row has a clone size; where given, it reads once, few, many or a size class.

clone_size,v_call,j_call,d_call,cdr3_aa,cdr3_nt
-,TRBV21-1,TRBJ2-7,-,CASSLTAGTGSYEQYF,TGTGCCAGCAGCCTAACCGCCGGGACAGGATCCTACGAGCAGTACTTC
-,TRBV7-8,TRBJ2-7,-,CASGGTWTLYEQYF,TGTGCCAGCGGTGGGACCTGGACCCTCTACGAGCAGTACTTC
-,TRBV9,TRBJ2-6,-,CASSVTPMGGSGANVLTF,TGTGCCAGCAGCGTCACCCCCATGGGGGGCTCTGGGGCCAACGTCCTGACTTTC
-,TRBV19,TRBJ2-7,-,CASSILAGISYEQYF,TGTGCCAGTAGTATCTTGGCAGGGATCTCCTACGAGCAGTACTTC
-,TRBV7-3,TRBJ2-7,TRBD2,CASSSGLASINEQYF,TGTGCCAGCAGCTCGGGACTAGCCAGTATCAACGAGCAGTACTTC
-,TRBV6-5,TRBJ2-7,-,CASSYSGLSRSYEQYF,TGTGCCAGCAGTTACTCGGGCCTGAGTCGTTCCTACGAGCAGTACTTC
few,TRBV7-3,TRBJ2-2,TRBD2,CASSSWTSGETGELFF,TGTGCCAGCAGCTCATGGACTAGCGGGGAGACCGGGGAGCTGTTTTTT
-,TRBV5-4,TRBJ2-5,TRBD2,CASSSREGGETQYF,TGTGCCAGCAGCTCACGGGAGGGCGGGGAGACCCAGTACTTC
-,TRBV11-3,TRBJ2-3,-,CASSPGGGSTDTQYF,TGTGCCAGCAGCCCCGGAGGGGGCAGCACAGATACGCAGTATTTT
-,TRBV6-5,TRBJ1-2,-,CASSPRTAGGYGYTF,TGTGCCAGCAGCCCTAGGACAGCCGGTGGCTATGGCTACACCTTC
-,TRBV30,TRBJ2-2,-,CAWSVGGGFLGELFF,TGTGCCTGGAGTGTAGGAGGGGGCTTCCTCGGGGAGCTGTTTTTT
-,TRBV19,TRBJ2-7,-,CASSKQGISYEQYF,TGTGCCAGTAGTAAGCAGGGTATCTCCTACGAGCAGTACTTC
-,TRBV5-1,TRBJ2-2,-,CASSLATGELFF,TGCGCCAGCAGCTTGGCCACCGGGGAGCTGTTTTTT
-,TRBV1,TRBJ2-3,-,CTSSQERGTDTQYF,TGCACCAGCAGCCAAGAACGGGGAACAGATACGCAGTATTTT
-,TRBV2,TRBJ2-1,TRBD1,CASSRPGQGSYNEQFF,TGTGCCAGCAGCAGACCGGGACAGGGGAGTTACAATGAGCAGTTCTTC
-,TRBV6-6,TRBJ2-2,-,CASSFRGTTGELFF,TGTGCCAGCAGTTTTCGAGGGACCACCGGGGAGCTGTTTTTT
-,TRBV19,TRBJ2-7,TRBD1,CASRPGTGVEQYF,TGTGCCAGCAGGCCGGGGACAGGGGTCGAGCAGTACTTC
once,TRBV6-5,TRBJ2-6,-,CASSPLRSGANVLTF,TGTGCCAGCAGTCCCCTTCGCTCTGGGGCCAACGTCCTGACTTTC
-,TRBV2,TRBJ1-5,TRBD1,CASSGQGEGNQPQHF,TGTGCCAGCAGTGGACAGGGGGAAGGCAATCAGCCCCAGCATTTT
-,TRBV6-5,TRBJ1-5,TRBD1,CASSGQAVNQPQHF,TGTGCCAGCAGCGGACAGGCGGTCAATCAGCCCCAGCATTTT
-,TRBV7-9,TRBJ1-4,-,CASSSDGYNEKLFF,TGTGCCAGCAGCTCGGACGGTTATAATGAAAAACTGTTTTTT
-,TRBV4-3,TRBJ2-1,-,CASSQGPGLGEQFF,TGCGCCAGCAGCCAAGGACCCGGGTTAGGTGAGCAGTTCTTC
-,TRBV10-3,TRBJ1-2,-,CAISEAGFAFTF,TGTGCCATCAGTGAAGCGGGGTTTGCGTTCACCTTC
-,TRBV11-2,TRBJ2-5,-,CASSLVSEGQETQYF,TGTGCCAGCAGCTTAGTCTCGGAGGGACAAGAGACCCAGTACTTC
-,TRBV5-1,TRBJ2-5,TRBD1,CASSLEPGGARETQYF,TGCGCCAGCAGCTTGGAGCCAGGGGGCGCGAGGGAGACCCAGTACTTC
once,TRBV9,TRBJ1-1,TRBD1,CASSVGAGGKNTEAFF,TGTGCCAGCAGCGTAGGGGCAGGGGGAAAGAACACTGAAGCTTTCTTT
-,TRBV5-1,TRBJ2-7,-,CASSLQTGTYEQYF,TGCGCCAGCAGCCTCCAAACAGGGACATACGAGCAGTACTTC
-,TRBV5-1,TRBJ1-2,-,CASSLAPTGGYTF,TGCGCCAGCAGCTTGGCCCCGACAGGCGGCTACACCTTC
-,TRBV7-2,TRBJ2-7,TRBD1,CASTDGTGRAYEQYF,TGTGCCAGCACCGATGGGACAGGGAGGGCCTACGAGCAGTACTTC
-,TRBV6-1,TRBJ2-7,-,CASGRYEQYF,TGTGCCAGCGGACGGTACGAGCAGTACTTC
-,TRBV11-3,TRBJ2-3,-,CASSLELASTDTQYF,TGTGCCAGCAGCTTAGAGCTAGCGAGCACAGATACGCAGTATTTT
-,TRBV10-2,TRBJ2-5,-,CASNRDAEGETQYF,TGCGCCAGCAACCGGGACGCCGAGGGGGAGACCCAGTACTTC
-,TRBV28,TRBJ2-3,-,CASSFGGSTDTQYF,TGTGCCAGCAGTTTCGGCGGTAGCACAGATACGCAGTATTTT
-,TRBV6-1,TRBJ1-4,-,CASRLDRNNEKLFF,TGTGCCAGCAGATTGGACAGAAATAATGAAAAACTGTTTTTT
few,TRBV4-1,TRBJ2-7,TRBD2,CASSQVPTSDLYEQYF,TGCGCCAGCAGCCAAGTTCCGACTAGCGATCTCTACGAGCAGTACTTC
once,TRBV6-5,TRBJ1-3,-,CASSRGSRDTIYF,TGTGCCAGCAGCCGGGGTTCGCGGGACACCATATATTTT
-,TRBV5-5,TRBJ2-7,-,CASSLSADLSYEQYF,TGTGCCAGCAGCTTGTCGGCGGACCTCTCCTACGAGCAGTACTTC
-,TRBV6-6,TRBJ2-7,TRBD1,CASSDTLRQGSEQYF,TGTGCCAGCAGTGACACCCTGAGACAGGGTAGCGAGCAGTACTTC
-,TRBV11-2,TRBJ2-7,-,CASSLKGVGGYEQYF,TGTGCCAGCAGCTTAAAAGGGGTTGGAGGCTACGAGCAGTACTTC
-,TRBV11-2,TRBJ1-4,-,CASSVGVATNEKLFF,TGTGCCAGCAGCGTAGGGGTTGCTACTAATGAAAAACTGTTTTTT
-,TRBV30,TRBJ1-1,-,CAWSTPWNTEAFF,TGTGCCTGGAGTACCCCCTGGAACACTGAAGCTTTCTTT
-,TRBV30,TRBJ2-7,-,CAWSSGTDYEQYF,TGTGCCTGGAGTTCTGGGACTGACTACGAGCAGTACTTC
-,TRBV7-8,TRBJ1-4,-,CASSPAEAAATNEKLFF,TGTGCCAGCAGCCCTGCCGAGGCGGCAGCAACTAATGAAAAACTGTTTTTT
-,TRBV18,TRBJ1-5,-,CASSPRGTTQGNQPQHF,TGTGCCAGCTCACCTCGTGGGACTACGCAGGGGAATCAGCCCCAGCATTTT
-,TRBV5-6,TRBJ2-1,TRBD2,CASSSGLAGVNEQFF,TGTGCCAGCAGCTCGGGACTAGCGGGAGTCAATGAGCAGTTCTTC
once,TRBV4-1,TRBJ1-2,TRBD1,CASSQQGEHGYTF,TGCGCCAGCAGCCAACAGGGGGAGCATGGCTACACCTTC
once,TRBV9,TRBJ2-1,-,CASSEGVFIDEQFF,TGTGCCAGCAGCGAAGGGGTTTTTATCGATGAGCAGTTCTTC
-,TRBV11-3,TRBJ2-3,-,CASSLERTDTQYF,TGTGCCAGCAGCTTAGAAAGAACAGATACGCAGTATTTT
-,TRBV5-1,TRBJ2-5,TRBD2,CASSSGLAGGPGETQYF,TGCGCCAGCAGCTCCGGACTAGCGGGAGGGCCAGGGGAGACCCAGTACTTC
-,TRBV19,TRBJ1-1,TRBD1,CASSRQGVGDTEAFF,TGTGCCAGTAGTAGGCAGGGGGTCGGAGACACTGAAGCTTTCTTT
-,TRBV10-3,TRBJ1-2,-,CAISPFTGSDGYTF,TGTGCCATCAGTCCATTTACAGGGAGCGATGGCTACACCTTC
-,TRBV7-9,TRBJ2-5,TRBD1,CASSRGQGASWGETQYF,TGTGCCAGCAGCCGCGGACAGGGGGCAAGTTGGGGAGAGACCCAGTACTTC